This T cell receptor beta chain was documented in a study of OX40 agonist ivuxolimab in advanced cancers. Some background on the complete study: Ivuxolimab, which targeted the costimulatory receptor OX40 (CD134), was an agonistic, fully human IgG2 monoclonal antibody. Intravenous ivuxolimab was administered to patients every 2 weeks at six dose levels: 0.01, 0.1, 0.3, 1.5, 3 and 10 mg/kg. Among the roughly 50 dose-escalation patients, some 20 had hepatocellular carcinoma, roughly 15 melanoma, 9 renal cell carcinoma and 9 head and neck cancer. In the dose-escalation cohort, nearly 85% of patients were male, and the mean age was around 60 years with a range of roughly 20 to 85. Prior anti-PD-1, anti-PD-L1 or anti-CTLA-4 therapy was permitted, and about two fifths of dose-escalation patients had received checkpoint inhibitors. Partial responses were achieved by three dose-escalation patients, of whom one had hepatocellular carcinoma and two had cutaneous melanoma. Peripheral TCRbeta sequencing was intended to test whether TCR sequence diversity was altered and clonal T-cell expansion was caused by ivuxolimab. The paper covers the monotherapy dose-escalation part of the phase I ivuxolimab trial, which included N of about 51 patients.

Summary of the overall study and its limitations: On average, CD8+ T cells showed more expanded clones than CD4+ T cells after ivuxolimab. Which antigens the clonally expanded peripheral T cells were specific for was not determined. At doses from 0.1 to 3.0 mg/kg, clonal expansion was seen in both CD4+ and CD8+ blood T cells between baseline and week 6. Low levels of normalized T-cell clonal expansion were also seen in some nonresponding patients. In the 0.1-3.0 mg/kg groups, partial responders were among the patients with the lowest normalized peripheral clonal expansion, particularly in CD8+ T cells.

The trial excluded patients who had a history of autoimmune disease or were on systemic immunosuppression. Peripheral blood for TCR sequencing was drawn from every dose cohort at baseline, at cycle 4 day 1 and at cycle 7 day 1. Samples came from an open-label, multicenter, first-in-human phase I dose-escalation trial of ivuxolimab. The trial enrolled adults with locally advanced or metastatic head and neck squamous cell, hepatocellular, melanoma or renal cell carcinoma. Before TCR sequencing, CD4+ and CD8+ T cells were separately sorted from peripheral blood. This clone was seen once. Its antigen is unknown. No base-level quality is on record; no much larger clone is a single base apart. Genomic DNA was isolated from the sorted cells so that the TCRbeta CDR3 region could be sequenced. The immunoSEQ Assay was used to sequence the TCRbeta CDR3 regions. TCRdb took over this immuneACCESS table, retaining in-frame rearrangements with V and J assigned. Such tables are incomplete; in checked studies, under half of the missing clones stem from an unresolved V gene, and the remainder is unexplained. The sample profile shows around 63,000 clones; around 74% of them were found once. The biggest ten clones account for approximately 11% of the sample.

A distance of 8 bases separates the germline ends of V and J, which lose 3 bases and 7 bases respectively. The CDR3 measures 11 amino acids from cysteine to phenylalanine. Only CDR3 DNA remains: 33 bases, in frame from the first base. The germline V gene encodes CDR1 SGHDT and CDR2 YYEEEE. The rearrangement combines TRBV5-6 with TRBJ2-7, with the D gene not clear enough to name. The sequencing here drew on CD4+ or CD8+ T cells sorted from blood, taken in a trial of the OX40 agonist ivuxolimab. This clonotype was sampled from an adult with an advanced solid tumor such as melanoma, head and neck, liver or kidney cancer. The CDR3 protein sequence reads: CASSWLEEQYF. The DNA sequence follows: TGTGCCAGCAGCTGGCTGGAAGAGCAGTACTTC.